This TCR beta chain was sequenced for a study of regulatory T cells in long-lasting Graves disease (dated by TCRdb to 2020 to 2022). Regarding the complete study: In the newly diagnosed Graves' disease group, patients had been taking antithyroid drugs for less than 3 months. Peripheral blood TCR sequencing and RNA sequencing compared persistent Graves' disease patients with newly diagnosed Graves' disease patients. The study was registered as a clinical trial and conducted in China. TCR sequencing covered around 13 persistent and approximately 20 newly diagnosed Graves' disease patients, 33 samples in total.

Library prep was done by multiplex PCR. Reads for this sample came from an Illumina HiSeq 4000. TCR beta libraries were built with iRepertoire HTBI primers and Arm-PCR amplification of CDR3 regions. Gel purification was performed on PCR products prior to sequencing. Under the source paper's analysis protocol: Gene usage analysis of CDR3 amino acid clonotypes relied on the 62 TRBV and more than twelve TRBJ segments identified across samples. COPE and FqMerger were used to merge the filtered high-quality paired reads into contigs. Contigs were aligned with BLAST to IMGT TRBV, TRBD and TRBJ reference genes, and CDR3 was defined per IMGT. Any clonotype with a frequency above 0.1% was counted as a highly expanded clone. Shannon entropy served as the measure of repertoire diversity, while the Gini coefficient captured V-J evenness. A clonotype found in more than one individual was treated as public. The public sequencing data were trimmed at Q25 with fastp and processed into clonotypes with MiXCR by TCRdb, which kept only in-frame beta chains. Each CDR3 protein appears once, grouped with its most common genes and DNA. The V and J calls shown here were made by TCRdb, not taken from the authors' results. Counted in this sample were approximately 490,000 distinct CDR3 sequences; around 15% of them appeared once. Roughly an eighth of the sample rests with the top ten.

This clonotype was observed many times. It has no known antigen specificity. Nothing much larger sits one base from this clone, and base qualities are not available. The study at large found these results: Persistent disease showed preferential use of TRBV28, TRBJ1-2 and TRBJ2-5, whereas newly diagnosed disease favored TRBV20-1 and TRBJ2-1. Only peripheral blood was studied, because thyroid tissue, the primary lesion, was inaccessible. Only the TCR beta chain was sequenced and analyzed. Patients with persistent disease shared more public clonotypes (about 2,700) than newly diagnosed patients did (more than 900). The small sample size was acknowledged by the authors as a limitation that may reduce accuracy. Compared with newly diagnosed patients, patients with persistent Graves' disease had lower TCR Shannon entropy and fewer highly expanded clones, which suggests clonal expansion.

The sample's time point, from its label and the paper: newly diagnosed GD, antithyroid drugs for less than 3 months. RNA was extracted from PBMCs in TRIzol for both TCR sequencing and RNA sequencing. Graves' disease was diagnosed according to American Thyroid Association guidelines. Patients were recruited from an endocrinology department in Xi'an, China. From each patient, approximately 9.9 milliliters of peripheral blood was collected into an EDTA anticoagulant tube. PBMCs were isolated by Ficoll Paque Plus density gradient separation without further T cell sorting. RNA quality was checked with an Agilent 2100 Bioanalyzer and agarose gel, and concentration with a NanoDrop 2000. The V end loses 2 bases and the J end loses 2 bases, and a stretch of 3 bases separates them. Including cysteine and phenylalanine, the CDR3 has 12 amino acids. Only the CDR3 portion is preserved as DNA: 36 bases, with reading frame beginning at the first base. Sequences GTSNPN (CDR1) and SVGIG (CDR2) are obtained from the germline V gene (reference sequence).

The sample was also linked to a second study, of T cells in Graves' hyperthyroidism and ophthalmopathy. The second source states: Stable Graves' hyperthyroidism was defined as no progression to ophthalmopathy during 18 months of follow-up. Hyperthyroidism patients were aged 18 to 65 years and newly diagnosed, with disease duration of less than 2 months. The study excluded patients with uncontrolled infections, other autoimmune diseases, pregnancy or lactation. Diagnoses relied on clinical symptoms, serum thyroxine and TRAb, thyroid ultrasound and orbital computed tomography. For the first round of RT-PCR on the TCR CDR3, the HTBI primer set was used together with the Qiagen OneStep RT-PCR kit. Most expanded thyroid clonotypes (frequency above 0.001) were also detected in blood, a finding suggesting that blood repertoires may reflect thyroid immune responses. A model built on a 13 V-J signature distinguished ophthalmopathy from stable hyperthyroidism, reaching roughly 88% sensitivity and around 82% specificity in cross-validation and 80%/75% in testing. During validation, the model predicted progression to ophthalmopathy a median of about 6.5 months ahead of onset, with around 71% sensitivity and 72% to 80% specificity. To identify distinguishing TCR V-J signatures, a discovery cohort of about a hundred patients was used, comprising 40 to 45 with Graves' ophthalmopathy and approximately 58 with stable Graves' hyperthyroidism. An independent validation cohort of 18 to 20 hyperthyroidism patients and about 16 patients who later progressed to ophthalmopathy tested prospective prediction of ophthalmopathy. The 100 discovery patients were randomly split 7:3 into training and test sets. In addition, the study compared T-cell repertoires in thyroid tissue and in blood from about 6 Graves' hyperthyroidism patients. After sampling, hyperthyroidism patients received methimazole starting at 30 mg daily, and ophthalmopathy patients received high-dose intravenous methylprednisolone. A second multiplex PCR round built the libraries, followed by size selection and purification. Sequencing of the libraries was done on an Illumina HiSeq2000 using paired-end 100 bp reads. SOAPnuke was used to process the raw data, with reads discarded if the reads contained adapters or uncalled bases, had a mean Phred below 15, or lacked an exact constant-primer or identifier match. High-quality paired reads were merged with COPE v1.2.5, and unique nucleotide sequences were defined as clonotypes. MiTCR v1.1 was used to align clonotypes to the IMGT TRBV, TRBD and TRBJ reference segments. Only V-J combinations with frequency above 0.0001, covering 99% to 99.2% of repertoires, were analysed. A TCS score was defined as the ratio between F50 (clonal expansion) and ExV (chaos), using BLOSUM62-based TCRdist between CDR3 peptides within each V-J. Welch's t-statistics and random forest reduced around 550 V-J features to 10 to 15, which were used in a naive Bayes classifier (R e1071). No statistical method was used to set the sample size in advance, and investigators knew the group allocation. According to the paper, TCR Vbeta CDR3 sequencing was carried out on more than 120 peripheral blood samples, which came from under 50 ophthalmopathy, under 85 hyperthyroidism and about 17 progressor patients.

The source material was peripheral blood mononuclear cells (PBMCs), sampled at new diagnosis, from a patient treated with antithyroid drugs. The V gene is TRBV30 and the J gene is TRBJ2-2; no D gene call is confident. This clonotype was sampled from a man aged 35-49 years with Graves disease. Donor details come from another sample of the same person, matched by shared clones. The CDR3 region reads CAWSLNTGELFF. The nucleotide sequence reads TGTGCCTGGAGTCTTAACACCGGGGAGCTGTTTTTT. Supplemented by the reference TRBV30 and TRBJ2-2 proteins around the CDR3, the complete variable domain is SQTIHQWPATLVQPVGSPLSLECTVEGTSNPNLYWYRQAAGRGLQLLFYSVGIGQISSEVPQNLSASRPQDRQFILSSKKLLLSDSGFYLCAWSLNTGELFFGEGSRLTVL.